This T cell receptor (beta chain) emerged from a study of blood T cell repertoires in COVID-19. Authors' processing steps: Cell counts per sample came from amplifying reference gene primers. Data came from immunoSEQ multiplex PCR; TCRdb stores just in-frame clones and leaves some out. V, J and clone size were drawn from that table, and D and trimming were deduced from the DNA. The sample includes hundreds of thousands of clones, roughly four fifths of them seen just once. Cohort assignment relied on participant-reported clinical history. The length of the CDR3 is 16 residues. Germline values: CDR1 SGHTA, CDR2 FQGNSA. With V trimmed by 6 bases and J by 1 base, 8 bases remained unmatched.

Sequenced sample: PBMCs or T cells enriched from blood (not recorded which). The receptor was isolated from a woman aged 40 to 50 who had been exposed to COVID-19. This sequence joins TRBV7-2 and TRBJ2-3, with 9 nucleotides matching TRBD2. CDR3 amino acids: CASRQNSGGRTDTQYF. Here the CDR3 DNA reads TGTGCCAGCAGACAGAATAGCGGGGGCCGCACAGATACGCAGTATTTT.